Listed here are 7 T cell receptor beta chains from one sample, sequenced in a study of human T cells and chemical hapten exposure. The sample's time point: patch test 3, about 24 weeks after DPC sensitization. Treatment in this sample: therapeutic diphenylcyclopropenone sensitization with weekly scalp DPC. TCRdb re-derived calls from the RACE reads in MiXCR, one entry per CDR3 protein. The table has about 110,000 distinct CDR3 sequences, under 40% seen once. The sequencing here drew on whole blood, taken in connection with sensitization to the hapten diphenylcyclopropenone (DPC). These receptors all stem from a man aged 35-49 years with alopecia areata. Some clones in this sample may be carry-over from other donors' samples.

The chain employs TRBV3-1 and TRBJ2-2; D ambiguous. Germline CDR1 reads LGHDT; CDR2 reads YNNKEL (reference sequence). The CDR3 totals 14 residues. The V gene lost 1 base and the J gene lost 6 bases, with 9 bases spanning the gap. CDR3 in DNA: TGTGCCAGCAGCCAAGTACCTGGAGCCGGGGAGCTGTTTTTT. Its protein product is CASSQVPGAGELFF.

The chain couples TRBV12-3 or TRBV12-4 to TRBJ1-6; unclear D gene. This CDR3 comprises 14 residues. V was clipped by 7 bases and J by 7 bases, with 14 bases between them. CDR3 region: CASTISSGNSPLHF. CDR3 bases: TGTGCCAGCACAATTTCGTCCGGGAATTCACCCCTCCACTTT.

Only a few counts were recorded for this clonotype. The chain links TRBV6-5 to TRBJ2-7; D possibly corresponds to TRBD1 (5 bases). This CDR3 region has 16 residues. V dropped 2 bases and J dropped 3 bases, with 17 bases sitting between them. CDR1 and CDR2 from the germline V gene are MNHEY and SVGAGI. CDR3: CASSYTTGEVVYEQYF. The CDR3 bases are TGTGCCAGCAGTTACACTACAGGTGAGGTCGTCTACGAGCAGTACTTC.

The J gene is TRBJ2-3, the V gene TRBV29-1; unclear D gene. The CDR3 has 13 residues. Trimming removed 1 base at V and 0 bases at J, with 5 bases between. Germline V CDR1 and CDR2: SQVTM, ANQGSEA. The CDR3 loop reads CSVEGVSTDTQYF. CDR3 coding DNA: TGCAGCGTTGAAGGGGTTAGCACAGATACGCAGTATTTT.

This clonotype was found a few times. This chain joins TRBV20-1 and TRBJ2-1; possible D gene TRBD2, 5 bases. The CDR3 spans 12 residues. CDR1 and CDR2 from the germline V gene are DFQATT and SNEGSKA (reference sequence). Trimming took off 6 bases at V and 1 base at J, with 7 bases between the two ends. The CDR3 DNA sequence: TGCAGTGCCACGGGATCCTACAATGAGCAGTTCTTC. It specifies CSATGSYNEQFF.

This sequence joins TRBV28 and TRBJ2-7; TRBD1 is a possible D gene (6 bases). Germline V lookup: CDR1 MDHEN, CDR2 SYDVKM. The CDR3 runs 14 residues. Between the trimmed V and J ends, which lost 3 bases and 2 bases, there was a span of 11 bases. In nucleotides, the CDR3 is TGTGCCAGCAGTTTGACAGGACCTACCTACGAGCAGTACGTC. Its translation: CASSLTGPTYEQYV.

The chain employs TRBV7-2 and TRBJ2-3; 15 positions match TRBD2. Germline CDR1 reads SGHTA; CDR2 reads FQGNSA. The CDR3 runs to 15 residues. After removal of 6 bases from V and 5 bases from J, the junction contained 3 bases not matched to a gene. CDR3 nucleotides: TGTGCCAGCAGGGGACTAGCGGGGGGCGGAGATACGCAGTATTTT. It specifies CASRGLAGGGDTQYF.